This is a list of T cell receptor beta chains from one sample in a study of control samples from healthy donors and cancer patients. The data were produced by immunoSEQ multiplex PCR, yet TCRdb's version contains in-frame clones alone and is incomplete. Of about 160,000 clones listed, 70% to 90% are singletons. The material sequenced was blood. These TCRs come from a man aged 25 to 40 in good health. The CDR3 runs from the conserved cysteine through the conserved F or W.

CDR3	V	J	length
CASSQGYFFYEQYF	TRBV14	TRBJ2-7	14
CAWFSGSSYNEQFF	TRBV30	TRBJ2-1	14
CASSEESYRGGNQPQHF	TRBV6-1	TRBJ1-5	17
CASSLGAEQETQYF	TRBV7-9	TRBJ2-5	14
CASSPLGQGAVGSYEQYF	TRBV18	TRBJ2-7	18
CASSLDRGVRDTQYF	TRBV11-2	TRBJ2-3	15
CASTFLLEEDGYTF	TRBV7-9	TRBJ1-2	14
CASSIWDGEADTQYF	TRBV19	TRBJ2-3	15
CASSPRGKAQPQHF	TRBV25-1	TRBJ1-5	14
CASSLSPGGGQETQYF	TRBV27	TRBJ2-5	16
CASGLHGYQETQYF	TRBV27	TRBJ2-5	14
CASSERGGYTF	TRBV6-6	TRBJ1-2	11
CASSQARVGNTIYF	TRBV14	TRBJ1-3	14
CATSRDRVVLGGENGYTF	TRBV15	TRBJ1-2	18
CAISEARGLFF	TRBV10-3	TRBJ2-2	11
CASSYIDRTYGYTF	TRBV6-5	TRBJ1-2	14
CASSFQGMANEKLFF	TRBV7-9	TRBJ1-4	15
CASSLEAGPGQPQHF	TRBV11-3	TRBJ1-5	15
CASSLTGRTEAFF	TRBV7-6	TRBJ1-1	13
CASSVGLASETQYF	TRBV9	TRBJ2-5	14